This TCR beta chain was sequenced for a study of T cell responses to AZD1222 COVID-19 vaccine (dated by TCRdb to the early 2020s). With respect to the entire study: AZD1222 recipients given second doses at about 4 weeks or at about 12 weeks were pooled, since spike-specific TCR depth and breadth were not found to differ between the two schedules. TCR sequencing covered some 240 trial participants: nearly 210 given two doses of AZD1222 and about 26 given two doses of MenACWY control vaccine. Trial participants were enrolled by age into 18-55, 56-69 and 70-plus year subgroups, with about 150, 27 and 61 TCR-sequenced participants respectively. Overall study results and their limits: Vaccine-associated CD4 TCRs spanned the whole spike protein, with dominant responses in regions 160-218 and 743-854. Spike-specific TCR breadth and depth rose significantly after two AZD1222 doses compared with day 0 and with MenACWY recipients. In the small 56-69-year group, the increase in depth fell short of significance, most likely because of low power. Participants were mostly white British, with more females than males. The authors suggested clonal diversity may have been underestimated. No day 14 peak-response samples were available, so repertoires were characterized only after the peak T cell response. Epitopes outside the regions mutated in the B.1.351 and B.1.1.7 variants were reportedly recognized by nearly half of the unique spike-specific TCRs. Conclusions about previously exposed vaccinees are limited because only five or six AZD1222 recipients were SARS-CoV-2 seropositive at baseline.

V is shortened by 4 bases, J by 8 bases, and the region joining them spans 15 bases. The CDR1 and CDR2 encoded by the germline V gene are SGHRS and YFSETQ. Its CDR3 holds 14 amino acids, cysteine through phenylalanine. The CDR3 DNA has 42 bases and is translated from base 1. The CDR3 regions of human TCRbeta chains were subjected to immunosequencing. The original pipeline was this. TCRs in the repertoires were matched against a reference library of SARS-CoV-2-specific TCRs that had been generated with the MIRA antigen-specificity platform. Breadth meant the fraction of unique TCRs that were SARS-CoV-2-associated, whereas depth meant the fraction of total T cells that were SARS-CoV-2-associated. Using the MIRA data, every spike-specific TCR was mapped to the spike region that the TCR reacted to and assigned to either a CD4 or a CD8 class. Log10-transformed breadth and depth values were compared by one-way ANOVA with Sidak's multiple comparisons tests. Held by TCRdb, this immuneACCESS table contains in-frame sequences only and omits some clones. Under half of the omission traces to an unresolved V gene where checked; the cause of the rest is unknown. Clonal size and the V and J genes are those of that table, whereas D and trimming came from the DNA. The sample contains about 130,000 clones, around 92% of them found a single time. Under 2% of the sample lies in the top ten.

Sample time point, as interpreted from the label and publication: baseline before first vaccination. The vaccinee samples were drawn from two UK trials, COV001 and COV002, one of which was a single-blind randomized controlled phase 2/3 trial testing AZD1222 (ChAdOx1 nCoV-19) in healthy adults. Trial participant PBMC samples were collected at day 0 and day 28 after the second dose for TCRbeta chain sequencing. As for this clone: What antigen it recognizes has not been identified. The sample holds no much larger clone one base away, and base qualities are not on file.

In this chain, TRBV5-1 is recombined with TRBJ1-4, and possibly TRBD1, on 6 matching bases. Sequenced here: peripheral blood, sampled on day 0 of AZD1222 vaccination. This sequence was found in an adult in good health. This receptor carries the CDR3 CASSIQDSGEKLFF. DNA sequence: TGCGCCAGCAGCATACAGGACAGTGGCGAAAAACTGTTTTTT.